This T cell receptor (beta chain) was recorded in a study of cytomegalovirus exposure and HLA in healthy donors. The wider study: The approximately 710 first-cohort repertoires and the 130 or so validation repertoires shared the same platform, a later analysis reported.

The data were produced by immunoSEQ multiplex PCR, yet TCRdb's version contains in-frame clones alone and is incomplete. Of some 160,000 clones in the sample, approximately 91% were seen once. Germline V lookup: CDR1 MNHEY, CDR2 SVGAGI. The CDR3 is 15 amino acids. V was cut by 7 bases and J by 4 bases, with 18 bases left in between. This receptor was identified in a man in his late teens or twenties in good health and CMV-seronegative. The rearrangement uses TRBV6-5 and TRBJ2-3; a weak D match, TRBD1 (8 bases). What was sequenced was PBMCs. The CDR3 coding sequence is TGTGCCAGCACCCACGGACAGGGAGGGTCAGATACGCAGTATTTT. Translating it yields CASTHGQGGSDTQYF.